The rows below give T cell receptor beta chains drawn from one sample of a study of blood T cell repertoires in COVID-19. Some clones are missing from TCRdb's copy, which holds only in-frame ones; the method was immunoSEQ multiplex PCR. The sample yields about 220,000 clones, about four fifths seen once. The source material was peripheral blood. These TCRs come from a woman of 80 years or more with acute or convalescent COVID-19. Each CDR3 is given with its conserved first and last residue. D genes are given only for firm matches. Not every row has a clone size; where given, it reads once, few, many or a size class.

d_call	v_call	cdr3_length	j_call	clone_size	cdr3_nt	cdr3_aa
.	TRBV18	15	TRBJ1-5	once	TGTGCCAGCTCACCACCCCCAGGGCGCAATCAGCCCCAGCATTTT	CASSPPPGRNQPQHF
TRBD1	TRBV2	16	TRBJ2-3	.	TGTGCCAGCAGTGTGGGACAGGGGGCCCTCACAGATACGCAGTATTTT	CASSVGQGALTDTQYF
TRBD1	TRBV19	16	TRBJ2-1	once	TGTGCCAGTAGTATAGGAGGGACAGCTCACATCAATGAGCAGTTCTTC	CASSIGGTAHINEQFF
TRBD1	TRBV11-3	17	TRBJ1-2	.	TGTGCCAGCAGCTTAACGGGACAGGGGGCGGTTATCTATGGCTACACCTTC	CASSLTGQGAVIYGYTF
.	TRBV7-2	13	TRBJ1-1	.	TGTGCCAGCAGCCCCACTACCTATACTGAAGCTTTCTTT	CASSPTTYTEAFF
TRBD2	TRBV3-1/TRBV3-2	16	TRBJ2-5	.	TGTGCCAGCAGCTCTCCGGGACTAGCGGGGAGGGAGACCCAGTACTTC	CASSSPGLAGRETQYF
.	TRBV30	11	TRBJ2-4	.	TGTGCCTGGGGACAGACGAACATTCAGTACTTC	CAWGQTNIQYF
.	TRBV15	14	TRBJ2-7	.	TGTGCCACCAGCAGAGATCTAGCGATCTACGAGCAGTACTTC	CATSRDLAIYEQYF
.	TRBV12-5	14	TRBJ2-3	.	TGTGCTAGTGGTTTGGGGGGGGGCACAGATACGCAGTATTTT	CASGLGGGTDTQYF
.	TRBV9	17	TRBJ1-3	.	TGTGCCAGCAGCCCGCAGGAGGGATCTCCGACTGGAAACACCATATATTTT	CASSPQEGSPTGNTIYF
.	TRBV3-1/TRBV3-2	16	TRBJ2-7	.	TGTGCCAGCAGCCCGGACGGGGGGCGGGGGTCCTACGAGCAGTACTTC	CASSPDGGRGSYEQYF
.	TRBV11-2	16	TRBJ1-2	.	TGTGCCAGCAGCTTAGCAGGGAGGCCCCTCGTTGATGGCTACACCTTC	CASSLAGRPLVDGYTF
TRBD1	TRBV30	12	TRBJ2-7	once	TGTGCCTGGAGGGACAGGGGGCTTAAGCAGTACTTC	CAWRDRGLKQYF
.	TRBV5-1	17	TRBJ1-6	few	TGCGCCAGCAGCTTACTCCCCGGGGGATCCACCAATTCACCCCTCCACTTT	CASSLLPGGSTNSPLHF
TRBD2	TRBV9	20	TRBJ2-6	few	TGTGCCAGCAGCCGGTCAGGGGCTAGCGGGGTTTCCTCTGGGGCCAACGTCCTGACTTTC	CASSRSGASGVSSGANVLTF
.	TRBV7-9	16	TRBJ1-4	.	TGTGCCAGCAGCTTAGCGGGGGGGAATTTTAATGAAAAACTGTTTTTT	CASSLAGGNFNEKLFF
.	TRBV5-1	14	TRBJ1-6	.	TGCGCCAGCAGCTTCGGGGAACGGAGTTCACCCCTCCACTTT	CASSFGERSSPLHF
.	TRBV12-3/TRBV12-4	13	TRBJ1-1	once	TGTGCCAGCACCCCGGTTCGTCTCACTGAAGCTTTCTTT	CASTPVRLTEAFF
.	TRBV5-1	18	TRBJ2-6	.	TGCGCCAGCAGCTTGGCCAGTACCCGCCTGACTGGGGCCAACGTCCTGACTTTC	CASSLASTRLTGANVLTF
.	TRBV7-8	14	TRBJ1-1	.	TGTGCCAGCAGCCCCCTCGGGGGGAACACTGAAGCTTTCTTT	CASSPLGGNTEAFF
.	TRBV7-8	16	TRBJ1-1	once	TGTGCCAGCAGCTTAGTAGGACCAGGGGTGAACACTGAAGCTTTCTTT	CASSLVGPGVNTEAFF
.	TRBV9	13	TRBJ1-2	.	TGTGCCAGCAGCGTAGGGGCAGGGGATGGCTACACCTTC	CASSVGAGDGYTF
.	TRBV5-5	14	TRBJ1-3	.	TGTGCCAGCAGCCTGGTCGAATTCGGGAACACCATATATTTT	CASSLVEFGNTIYF
.	TRBV2	14	TRBJ2-7	.	TGTGCCAGCAGTGAAAGGCAGGGTTCCTACGAGCAGTACTTC	CASSERQGSYEQYF
TRBD1	TRBV19	17	TRBJ1-1	.	TGTGCCAGTAGCTCGAAGGGACAGGGGATTTTGAACACTGAAGCTTTCTTT	CASSSKGQGILNTEAFF
.	TRBV19	14	TRBJ1-4	.	TGTGCCAGTAGGAGTGTAGCAACTAATGAAAAACTGTTTTTT	CASRSVATNEKLFF
.	TRBV7-3	14	TRBJ1-2	.	TGTGCCAGCAGCTTGGGGAGGGGCGGGTATGGCTACACCTTC	CASSLGRGGYGYTF
.	TRBV9	13	TRBJ1-5	few	TGTGCCAGCAGCCAGGGATACAATCAGCCCCAGCATTTT	CASSQGYNQPQHF
TRBD1	TRBV4-2	15	TRBJ2-7	few	TGTGCCAGCAGCCAAGGACAGGGGGGGATCTACGAGCAGTACTTC	CASSQGQGGIYEQYF